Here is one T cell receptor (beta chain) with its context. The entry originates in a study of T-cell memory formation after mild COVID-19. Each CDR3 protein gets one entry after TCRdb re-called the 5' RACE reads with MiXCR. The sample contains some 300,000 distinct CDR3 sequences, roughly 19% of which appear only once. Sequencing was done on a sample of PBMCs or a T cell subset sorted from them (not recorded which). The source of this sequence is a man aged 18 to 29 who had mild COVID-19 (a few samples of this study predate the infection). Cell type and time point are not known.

The CDR3 loop is CASSSIWAGASTDTQYF. DNA of the CDR3: TGTGCCAGCAGCTCTATTTGGGCGGGGGCCAGCACAGATACGCAGTATTTT. The chain is built from TRBV7-6 and TRBJ2-3, with D possibly being TRBD2 (7 bases). V lost 4 bases and J lost 0, with 17 bases in between. Germline V gives CDR1 SGHVS, CDR2 FNYEAQ. This CDR3 spans 17 amino acids.